What follows are 29 T cell receptor beta chains derived from one specimen sequenced in a study of regulatory T cells in long-lasting Graves disease. As to time point: newly diagnosed GD, antithyroid drugs for less than 3 months. Following extraction of RNA from PBMCs, that RNA was used to make the TCR library. Relying on iRepertoire HTBI primers and Arm-PCR of CDR3 regions, the team built TCR beta libraries. Each CDR3 protein is one row after TCRdb ran MiXCR on the multiplex PCR reads. The table has 550,000 or so distinct CDR3 sequences, around 12% seen once. The sample was also reused in another study, on T cells in Graves' hyperthyroidism and ophthalmopathy.

The input for sequencing was peripheral blood mononuclear cells (PBMCs), taken at new diagnosis, from a patient treated with antithyroid drugs. These receptors were collected from a woman aged 25-40 years with Graves disease.

The rearrangement uses TRBV3-1 and TRBJ2-1; TRBD2 matches at 12 bases. V lost 3 bases, J lost 2 bases, and 5 bases stayed unmatched. Germline V gene lookup returns CDR1 LGHDT and CDR2 YNNKEL (reference sequence). There are 17 residues in the CDR3. The CDR3 nucleotides are TGTGCCAGCAGCCATCGACTAGCGGGAGTAGCCTACAATGAGCAGTTCTTC. This codes for CASSHRLAGVAYNEQFF.

This clonotype occurred many times. This chain links TRBV29-1 with TRBJ2-1; D remains ambiguous. This CDR3 spans 11 amino acids. Germline V lookup: CDR1 SQVTM, CDR2 ANQGSEA. Trimming stripped 6 bases from V and 2 bases from J, with 5 bases between. The CDR3 DNA is TGCAGCGTAAGTCCCTACAATGAGCAGTTCTTC. This codes for CSVSPYNEQFF.

Ten or more counts support this clonotype. The V and J genes are TRBV9 and TRBJ2-5, with 8 bases fitting TRBD2. Germline V gene data show CDR1 as SGDLS and CDR2 as YYNGEE. After removal of 2 bases from V and 4 bases from J, the junction contained 7 bases not matched to a gene. The CDR3 contains 15 residues. CDR3: CASSVGGGPRETQYF. In nucleotides, the CDR3 is TGTGCCAGCAGCGTTGGCGGGGGGCCACGAGAGACCCAGTACTTC.

This clonotype appeared a few times. The chain employs TRBV6-1 and TRBJ1-2; no clear D gene. The CDR3 has 14 amino acids. V shed 0 bases and J shed 0 bases, with 5 bases lying between them. Looked up from germline, CDR1 is MNHNS and CDR2 is SASEGT. DNA of the CDR3: TGTGCCAGCAGTGAAGCGATTGCTAACTATGGCTACACCTTC. It is translated as CASSEAIANYGYTF.

For this clonotype: Since a much larger clone is just one base distant, this may be a read error. The rearrangement links TRBV6-1 to TRBJ2-7; 9 nucleotides match TRBD2. Germline V gene sequence: CDR1 MNHNS, CDR2 SASEGT. The CDR3 is made up of 15 amino acids. V lost 7 bases to trimming and J lost 7 bases; unmatched junction nucleotides: 14. CDR3 DNA sequence: TGTGCCAGCATGGCTCATAGCGGGAGAGGCTATGAGCAGTACTTC. Amino acid sequence: CASMAHSGRGYEQYF.

This clonotype was detected ten times or more. The rearrangement uses TRBV20-1 and TRBJ2-7; 10 nucleotides match TRBD2. Germline-derived CDR1 and CDR2 are DFQATT and SNEGSKA (reference sequence). The CDR3 sequence is 16 residues long. V shed 2 bases and J 3 bases; nucleotides not matched to a gene: 10. The CDR3 loop reads CSARPQGLAGDYEQYF. The CDR3 nucleotides read TGCAGTGCTAGACCCCAGGGGCTAGCGGGAGACTACGAGCAGTACTTC.

The table lists this clonotype with many counts. The chain recombines TRBV11-2 with TRBJ1-2; TRBD1 matches 10 bases. V dropped 4 bases and J dropped 0; count of bases not matched to a gene: 17. CDR1 SGHAT and CDR2 FQNNGV come from the germline V gene. CDR3 length: 20 residues. Here the CDR3 reads CASSSTWRPGQGRSNYGYTF. The CDR3 DNA sequence: TGTGCCAGCAGCTCGACCTGGAGACCGGGACAGGGGAGATCTAACTATGGCTACACCTTC.

This clonotype was detected a few times. The J gene is TRBJ1-1, the V gene TRBV7-9, with D possibly matching TRBD1 (5 bases). The CDR3 consists of 15 residues. The V end lost 1 base, the J end lost 1 base, and 10 bases lay between the germline ends. Germline loops: CDR1 SEHNR, CDR2 FQNEAQ (reference sequence). CDR3 protein: CASSLGDGGNTEAFF. The CDR3 region has the DNA TGTGCCAGCAGCTTAGGGGACGGTGGGAACACTGAAGCTTTCTTT. The whole variable domain, remainder taken from reference TRBV7-9 and TRBJ1-1, is DTGVSQNPRHKITKRGQNVTFRCDPISEHNRLYWYRQTLGQGPEFLTYFQNEAQLEKSRLLSDRFSAERPKGSFSTLEIQRTEQGDSAMYLCASSLGDGGNTEAFFGQGTRLTVV.

This clonotype was seen at least ten times. The gene calls are TRBV4-1 and TRBJ1-4; D is unclear. CDR1 and CDR2 from the germline V gene are MGHRA and YSYEKL. The CDR3 has 13 amino acids. V lost 0 bases to trimming and J lost 8 bases, with 7 bases between them. CDR3 bases: TGCGCCAGCAGCCAAGAGGCGGCGGAAAAACTGTTTTTT. Encoded protein: CASSQEAAEKLFF.

This clonotype was seen at least ten times. The gene calls are TRBV30 and TRBJ1-2, with D unclear. Germline V lookup: CDR1 GTSNPN, CDR2 SVGIG (reference sequence). The length of the CDR3 is 12 residues. V lost 0 bases and J lost 3, with 5 bases in between. CDR3 sequence reads: CAWSVYYYGYTF. CDR3 coding DNA: TGTGCCTGGAGTGTATACTACTATGGCTACACCTTC.

The table lists this clonotype with many counts. The limits of the CDR3 on the DNA are not certain, so only TCRdb's listed CDR3 is given. V is TRBV2 and J is TRBJ2-3. CDR1 is SNHLY, CDR2 FYNNEI, per germline. The CDR3 has 11 amino acids, counting both end residues. The chain's CDR3 is CASSTSYTQYF.

This clonotype was counted ten times or more. The V and J genes are TRBV2 and TRBJ2-5; D possibly corresponds to TRBD2 (6 bases). CDR3 length: 13 residues. The germline V and J ends were trimmed by 5 bases and 5 bases, with 12 bases remaining between them. The germline V gene has CDR1 SNHLY and CDR2 FYNNEI. The CDR3 sequence: CASSSDSGETQYF. DNA for the CDR3: TGTGCCAGCAGTTCAGACAGCGGGGAGACCCAGTACTTC.

In this sample, this clonotype turned up many times. A read error may account for a junction end that differs from germline. This chain connects TRBV5-1 to TRBJ1-4, with D maybe TRBD1 (6 bases). The CDR3 is made up of 12 amino acids. The germline CDR1 and CDR2 sequences are SGHRS and YFSETQ. The chain's CDR3 is CASSLVQGTGLF. The CDR3 DNA reads as TGTGCCAGCAGCTTGGTTCAGGGGACGGGACTGTTT.

This clonotype was found a few times. This chain connects TRBV7-9 to TRBJ1-2, with D maybe TRBD1 (6 bases). CDR3 size: 13 residues. Germline V lookup: CDR1 SEHNR, CDR2 FQNEAQ (reference sequence). The germline V and J ends were trimmed by 8 bases and 8 bases, with 18 bases remaining between them. CDR3 sequence reads: CASGGGGIRGYTF. The CDR3 region has the DNA TGTGCCAGCGGGGGCGGGGGAATCCGAGGCTACACCTTC. Combining the CDR3 with reference TRBV7-9 and TRBJ1-2 gives the whole variable domain DTGVSQNPRHKITKRGQNVTFRCDPISEHNRLYWYRQTLGQGPEFLTYFQNEAQLEKSRLLSDRFSAERPKGSFSTLEIQRTEQGDSAMYLCASGGGGIRGYTFGSGTRLTVV.

This clonotype has a count of ten or more. The rearrangement links TRBV20-1 to TRBJ2-2; 9 bases are a match to TRBD2. The trim removed 5 bases at V and 5 bases at J, leaving 9 bases unmatched. CDR1 DFQATT and CDR2 SNEGSKA come from the germline V gene (reference sequence). The CDR3 covers 15 residues. CDR3 in DNA: TGCAGTGCTGGGTTAGCGGGAGCGAGGACCGGGGAGCTGTTTTTT. It yields the protein CSAGLAGARTGELFF.

This clonotype was observed at least ten times. This rearrangement joins TRBV11-2 to TRBJ2-1; D might be TRBD1 or TRBD2, each matching 5 bases. The length of the CDR3 is 15 residues. Germline values: CDR1 SGHAT, CDR2 FQNNGV. The V end was cut by 7 bases, the J end by 2 bases, with 15 bases between. As DNA, the CDR3 is TGTGCCAGCACGGGTTTTCGGGGCGCCTACAATGAGCAGTTCTTC. It specifies CASTGFRGAYNEQFF.

At least ten counts were recorded for this clonotype. This chain joins TRBV6-5 and TRBJ2-3, with D perhaps being TRBD1 or TRBD2 (7 bases each). This CDR3 has 20 residues. From germline, CDR1 is MNHEY and CDR2 SVGAGI. V lost 2 bases and J lost 5, with 29 bases in between. CDR3 nucleotide sequence: TGTGCCAGCAGTTACGAAGCAGGGGGTTCGCGGGAGCTGGCCATAGATACGCAGTATTTT. It is translated as CASSYEAGGSRELAIDTQYF.

In its sample, this clonotype was seen many times. This chain links TRBV11-2 with TRBJ2-3; 13 nucleotides line up with TRBD2. The trim removed 5 bases at V and 4 bases at J, leaving 6 bases unmatched. This CDR3 spans 16 amino acids. Germline V CDR1 and CDR2: SGHAT, FQNNGV. CDR3 DNA sequence: TGTGCCAGCAGCATACGACTAGCGGGAGGTGCAGATACGCAGTATTTT. Translating gives CASSIRLAGGADTQYF. Drawing the rest from reference TRBV11-2 and TRBJ2-3, the complete variable domain is EAGVAQSPRYKIIEKRQSVAFWCNPISGHATLYWYQQILGQGPKLLIQFQNNGVVDDSQLPKDRFSAERLKGVDSTLKIQPAKLEDSAVYLCASSIRLAGGADTQYFGPGTRLTVL.

CDR3 in DNA: TGTGCCACCAGTGATTTGGAGACAGTTCTAATGTACCAAGAGACCCAGTACTTC. Translated, it gives CATSDLETVLMYQETQYF. This sequence joins TRBV24-1 and TRBJ2-5, with D possibly TRBD1 on 5 matching bases. The ends were cut back, 0 bases at V and 0 bases at J, with 16 bases in the middle. The CDR3 has 18 residues. CDR1 is KGHDR, CDR2 SFDVKD, per germline.

In its sample, this clonotype was seen a few times. The CDR3 bases are TGTGCCAGCAGTTGGGGGAGGGACAATGAGCAGTTCTTC. Translating gives CASSWGRDNEQFF. The chain links TRBV6-2 or TRBV6-3 to TRBJ2-1; 7 nucleotides line up with TRBD2. Germline values: CDR1 MNHEY, CDR2 SVGEGT. V lost 4 bases to trimming and J lost 5 bases; unmatched junction nucleotides: 2. The CDR3 runs to 13 residues.

This clonotype was counted many times. The chain couples TRBV9 to TRBJ1-2; a possible D gene is TRBD1 (6 bases). Germline V gene sequence: CDR1 SGDLS, CDR2 YYNGEE. The CDR3 sequence is 15 residues long. Between the trimmed V and J ends, which lost 4 bases and 4 bases, there was a span of 17 bases. CDR3 loop: CASSRQGGGLYGYTF. The CDR3 DNA follows: TGTGCCAGCAGCCGCCAAGGTGGGGGCCTCTATGGCTACACCTTC. Full variable domain (outside the CDR3, taken from reference TRBV9 and TRBJ1-2): DSGVTQTPKHLITATGQRVTLRCSPRSGDLSVYWYQQSLDQGLQFLIQYYNGEERAKGNILERFSAQQFPDLHSELNLSSLELGDSALYFCASSRQGGGLYGYTFGSGTRLTVV.

This clonotype was counted ten times or more. The chain uses TRBV10-3 and TRBJ2-1; no reliable D call. This CDR3 comprises 13 residues. The ends were cut back, 6 bases at V and 2 bases at J, with 8 bases in the middle. Germline V gene data show CDR1 as ENHRY and CDR2 as SYGVKD. The CDR3 is CAIRSEPYNEQFF. The CDR3 DNA is TGTGCCATCAGGAGTGAGCCCTACAATGAGCAGTTCTTC.

Many counts were recorded for this clonotype. CDR3 DNA: TGTGCCAGCAGCCTGCCGGGAGGCGGGAGGGCCGGGTTAGGCGAGCAGTTCTTC. This translates into CASSLPGGGRAGLGEQFF. This chain uses TRBV11-2 with TRBJ2-1, with 9 positions matching TRBD2. The V and J ends lost 5 bases and 10 bases, in that order; junction bases with no gene match: 21. This CDR3 contains 18 residues. CDR1 is SGHAT and CDR2 is FQNNGV in the germline V gene.

V and J are TRBV5-1 and TRBJ1-4, with D unresolved. CDR1 and CDR2 from the germline V gene are SGHRS and YFSETQ. CDR3 length: 15 amino acids. V was shortened by 3 bases and J by 8 bases, with 17 bases between the two germline ends. CDR3 residues: CASSSTAGFREKLFF. The CDR3, as DNA: TGCGCCAGCAGCTCAACCGCGGGATTTCGGGAAAAACTGTTTTTT.

In DNA form, the CDR3 reads TGTGCCTGGAGTGTGGGGATTGATGGGGGCTACACCTTC. Translation gives CAWSVGIDGGYTF. The V gene is TRBV30, the J gene TRBJ1-2; D not certain. The V end lost 0 bases, the J end lost 8 bases, and 13 bases lay between the germline ends. The CDR3 totals 13 residues. CDR1 is GTSNPN, CDR2 SVGIG, per germline (reference sequence). Filled out from reference TRBV30 and TRBJ1-2, the complete variable domain reads SQTIHQWPATLVQPVGSPLSLECTVEGTSNPNLYWYRQAAGRGLQLLFYSVGIGQISSEVPQNLSASRPQDRQFILSSKKLLLSDSGFYLCAWSVGIDGGYTFGSGTRLTVV.

This clonotype was observed at least ten times. This CDR3 is CASSLEAAGGPYNEQFF. The CDR3 nucleotides read TGTGCCAGCAGCTTAGAGGCTGCGGGAGGGCCCTACAATGAGCAGTTCTTC. V and J are TRBV11-2 and TRBJ2-1, with 9 positions matching TRBD2. The CDR3 consists of 17 residues. Losses at the gene ends were 0 bases for V and 2 bases for J; bases not matched to a gene: 5. Germline-derived CDR1 and CDR2 are SGHAT and FQNNGV. Supplemented by reference TRBV11-2 and TRBJ2-1, the full variable domain reads EAGVAQSPRYKIIEKRQSVAFWCNPISGHATLYWYQQILGQGPKLLIQFQNNGVVDDSQLPKDRFSAERLKGVDSTLKIQPAKLEDSAVYLCASSLEAAGGPYNEQFFGPGTRLTVL.

This clonotype was observed a few times. V gene TRBV7-9 combines with J gene TRBJ2-7; 8 bases map to TRBD1. Germline assignment: CDR1 SEHNR and CDR2 FQNEAQ (reference sequence). The length of the CDR3 is 15 residues. V shed 5 bases and J 1 base; nucleotides not matched to a gene: 7. In DNA, the CDR3 is TGTGCCAGCAGCATCGAAGGACAGGGATCCTACGAGCAGTACTTC. Translation: CASSIEGQGSYEQYF.

In its sample, this clonotype was seen many times. The CDR3: CASTGGGSYNEQFF. The CDR3 DNA follows: TGCGCCAGCACCGGGGGCGGGAGTTACAATGAGCAGTTCTTC. This chain connects TRBV5-1 to TRBJ2-1; weak D call: TRBD2 (7 bases). CDR1 and CDR2 from the germline V gene are SGHRS and YFSETQ. This CDR3 has 14 amino acids. V lost 6 bases and J 4 bases, leaving 14 bases between the germline ends.

This clonotype came up many times. A junction end diverges from the germline sequence, so it may reflect a read error. This rearrangement joins TRBV6-2 or TRBV6-3 to TRBJ2-1; perhaps TRBD2 as D (6 bases). Germline assignment: CDR1 MNHEY and CDR2 SVGEGT. The CDR3 has 16 amino acids. The chain's CDR3 is CASSPGRRGIYDEQFF. Written as DNA, the CDR3 is TGTGCCAGCAGTCCCGGTCGACGGGGGATCTACGATGAGCAGTTCTTC.